This record looks at one TCR beta chain sequence and its context. The sample originates from a study of blood T cell repertoires in COVID-19. Study-level information: The cDNA or gDNA used as material had been derived from T cells, B-cell-depleted T cells, or PBMCs.

This CDR3 comprises 13 residues. Germline CDR1 reads SNHLY; CDR2 reads FYNNEI. Between the trimmed V and J ends, which lost 7 bases and 9 bases, there was a span of 16 bases. TCRdb keeps only in-frame clones here, not all; method: immunoSEQ multiplex PCR. The table includes about 330,000 clones, 80% to 95% detected once. The rearrangement joins TRBV2 to TRBJ1-5; no reliable D call. The material sequenced was PBMCs or T cells enriched from blood (not recorded which). This TCR came from a woman in her thirties who had recovered from COVID-19. CDR3 region: CASTLGPQWPQHF. The DNA of the CDR3 is TGTGCCAGCACCTTGGGCCCCCAATGGCCCCAGCATTTT.